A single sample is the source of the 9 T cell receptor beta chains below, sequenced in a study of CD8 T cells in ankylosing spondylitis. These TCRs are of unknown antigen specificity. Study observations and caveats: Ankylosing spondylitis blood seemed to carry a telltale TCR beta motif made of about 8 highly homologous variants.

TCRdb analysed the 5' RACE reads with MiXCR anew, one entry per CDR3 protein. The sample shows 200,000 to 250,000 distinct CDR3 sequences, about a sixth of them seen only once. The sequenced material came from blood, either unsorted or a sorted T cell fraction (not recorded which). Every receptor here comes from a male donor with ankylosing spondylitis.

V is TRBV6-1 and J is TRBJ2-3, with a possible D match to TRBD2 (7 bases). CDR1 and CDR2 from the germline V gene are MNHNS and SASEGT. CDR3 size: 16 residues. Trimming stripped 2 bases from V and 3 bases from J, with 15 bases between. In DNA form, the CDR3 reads TGTGCCAGCAGTGAATGGGGGGCCGGGGGGACAGATACGCAGTATTTT. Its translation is CASSEWGAGGTDTQYF.

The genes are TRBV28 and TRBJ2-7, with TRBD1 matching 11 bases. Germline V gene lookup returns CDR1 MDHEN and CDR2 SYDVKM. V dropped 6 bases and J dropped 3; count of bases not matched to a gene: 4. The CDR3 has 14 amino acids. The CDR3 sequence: CASRQGTGGYEQYF. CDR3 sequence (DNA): TGTGCCAGCAGACAGGGGACAGGGGGCTACGAGCAGTACTTC.

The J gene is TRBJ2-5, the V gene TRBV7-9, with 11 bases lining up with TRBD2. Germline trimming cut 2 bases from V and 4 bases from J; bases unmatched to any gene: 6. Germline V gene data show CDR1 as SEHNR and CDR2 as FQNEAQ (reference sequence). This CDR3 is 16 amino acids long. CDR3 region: CASSLFLAGGSETQYF. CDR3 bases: TGTGCCAGCAGCTTATTCCTAGCGGGGGGTTCAGAGACCCAGTACTTC.

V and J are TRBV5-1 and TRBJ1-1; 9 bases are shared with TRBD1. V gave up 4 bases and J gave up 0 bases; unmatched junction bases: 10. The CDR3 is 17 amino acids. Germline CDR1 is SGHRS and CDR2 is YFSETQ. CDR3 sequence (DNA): TGCGCCAGCAGCCCCCCCAGGACAGGGGCAGTGAACACTGAAGCTTTCTTT. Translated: CASSPPRTGAVNTEAFF.

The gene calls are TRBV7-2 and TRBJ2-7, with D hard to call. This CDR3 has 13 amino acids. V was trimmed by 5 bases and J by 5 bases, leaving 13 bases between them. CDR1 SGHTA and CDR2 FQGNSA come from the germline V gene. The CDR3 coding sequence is TGTGCCAGCAGCCTGTACCTAGGAAACGAGCAGTACTTC. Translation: CASSLYLGNEQYF. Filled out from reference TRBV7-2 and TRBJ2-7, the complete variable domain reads GAGVSQSPSNKVTEKGKDVELRCDPISGHTALYWYRQSLGQGLEFLIYFQGNSAPDKSGLPSDRFSAERTGGSVSTLTIQRTQQEDSAVYLCASSLYLGNEQYFGPGTRLTVT.

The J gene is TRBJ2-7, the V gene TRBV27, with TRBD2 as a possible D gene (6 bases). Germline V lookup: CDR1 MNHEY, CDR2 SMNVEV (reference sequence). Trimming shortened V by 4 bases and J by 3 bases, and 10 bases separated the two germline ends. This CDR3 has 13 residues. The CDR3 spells CASSSTSYYEQYF. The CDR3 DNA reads TGTGCCAGCAGTTCGACTAGTTACTACGAGCAGTACTTC.

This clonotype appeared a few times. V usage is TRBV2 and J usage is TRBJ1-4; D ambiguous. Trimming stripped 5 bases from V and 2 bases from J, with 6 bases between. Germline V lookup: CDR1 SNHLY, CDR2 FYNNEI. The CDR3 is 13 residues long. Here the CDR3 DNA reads TGTGCCAGCAGTCCCGGGACTAATGAAAAACTGTTTTTT. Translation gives CASSPGTNEKLFF.

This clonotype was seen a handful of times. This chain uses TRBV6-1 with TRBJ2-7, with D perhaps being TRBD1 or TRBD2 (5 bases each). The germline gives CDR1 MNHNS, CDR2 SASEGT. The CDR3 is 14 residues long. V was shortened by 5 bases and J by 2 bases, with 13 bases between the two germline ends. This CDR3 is CASSKGPDPYEQYF. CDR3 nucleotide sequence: TGTGCCAGCAGTAAGGGACCGGATCCCTACGAGCAGTACTTC.

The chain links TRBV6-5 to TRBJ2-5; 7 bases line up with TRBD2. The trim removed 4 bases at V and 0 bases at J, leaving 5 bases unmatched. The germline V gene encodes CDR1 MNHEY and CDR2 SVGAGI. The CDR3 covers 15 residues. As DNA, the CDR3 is TGTGCCAGCAGTTCGCGGACTAGGTACCAAGAGACCCAGTACTTC. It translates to CASSSRTRYQETQYF.